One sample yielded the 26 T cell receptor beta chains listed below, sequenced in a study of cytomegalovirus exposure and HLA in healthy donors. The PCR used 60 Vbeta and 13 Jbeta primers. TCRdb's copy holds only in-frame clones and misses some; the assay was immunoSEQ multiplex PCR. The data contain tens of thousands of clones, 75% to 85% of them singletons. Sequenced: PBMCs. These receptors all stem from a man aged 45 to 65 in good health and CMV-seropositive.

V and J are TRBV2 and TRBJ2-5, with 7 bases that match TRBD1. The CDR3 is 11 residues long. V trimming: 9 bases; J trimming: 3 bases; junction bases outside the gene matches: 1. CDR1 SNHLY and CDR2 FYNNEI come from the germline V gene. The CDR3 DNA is TGTGCCAGTGACAGGGAAGAGACCCAGTACTTC. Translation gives CASDREETQYF.

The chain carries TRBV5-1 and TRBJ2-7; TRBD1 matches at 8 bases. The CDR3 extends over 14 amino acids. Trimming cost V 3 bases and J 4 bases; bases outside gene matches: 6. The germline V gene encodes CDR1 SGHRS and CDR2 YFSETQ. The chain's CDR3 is CASSSTGVRYEQYF. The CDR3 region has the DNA TGCGCCAGCAGCTCGACAGGGGTTCGGTACGAGCAGTACTTC.

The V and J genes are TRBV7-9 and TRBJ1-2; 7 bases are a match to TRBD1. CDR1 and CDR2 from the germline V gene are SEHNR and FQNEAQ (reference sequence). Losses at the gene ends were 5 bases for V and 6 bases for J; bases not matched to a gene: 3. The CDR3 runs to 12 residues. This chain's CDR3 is CASSLDRDGYTF. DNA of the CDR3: TGTGCCAGCAGCCTCGACAGGGATGGCTACACCTTC.

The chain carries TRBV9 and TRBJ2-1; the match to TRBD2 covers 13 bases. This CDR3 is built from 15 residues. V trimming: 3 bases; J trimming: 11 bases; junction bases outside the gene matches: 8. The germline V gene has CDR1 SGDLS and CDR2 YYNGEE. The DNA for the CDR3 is TGTGCCAGCAGCGAGTCCGGGACTAGCGGGATTAAGCAGTTCTTC. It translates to CASSESGTSGIKQFF.

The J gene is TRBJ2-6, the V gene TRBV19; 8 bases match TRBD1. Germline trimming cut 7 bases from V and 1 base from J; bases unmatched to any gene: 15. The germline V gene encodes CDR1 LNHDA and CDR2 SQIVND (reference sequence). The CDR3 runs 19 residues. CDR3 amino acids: CASTPRGPGGGSGANVLTF. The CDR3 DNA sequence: TGTGCCAGTACCCCCCGCGGCCCAGGGGGCGGGTCTGGGGCCAACGTCCTGACTTTC.

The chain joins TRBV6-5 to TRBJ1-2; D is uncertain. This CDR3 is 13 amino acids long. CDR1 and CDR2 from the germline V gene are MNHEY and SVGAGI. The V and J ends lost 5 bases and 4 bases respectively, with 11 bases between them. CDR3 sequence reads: CASSDVGLYGYTF. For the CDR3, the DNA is TGTGCCAGCAGTGACGTGGGCCTCTATGGCTACACCTTC.

Here the CDR3 DNA reads TGCAGCGTTGAAATTGTATGGAGCGGGAGCTTGGATGAGCAGTTCTTC. This gives the protein CSVEIVWSGSLDEQFF. This chain joins TRBV29-1 and TRBJ2-1; 8 positions agree with TRBD2. CDR3 length: 16 amino acids. V gave up 2 bases and J gave up 8 bases; unmatched junction bases: 14. Germline V CDR1 and CDR2: SQVTM, ANQGSEA.

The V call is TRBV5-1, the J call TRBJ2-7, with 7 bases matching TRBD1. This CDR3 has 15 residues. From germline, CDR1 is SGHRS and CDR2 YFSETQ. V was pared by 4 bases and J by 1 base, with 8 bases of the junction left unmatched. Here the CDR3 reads CASSPLDRASYEQYF. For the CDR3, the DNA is TGCGCCAGCAGCCCCCTCGACAGGGCTTCCTACGAGCAGTACTTC.

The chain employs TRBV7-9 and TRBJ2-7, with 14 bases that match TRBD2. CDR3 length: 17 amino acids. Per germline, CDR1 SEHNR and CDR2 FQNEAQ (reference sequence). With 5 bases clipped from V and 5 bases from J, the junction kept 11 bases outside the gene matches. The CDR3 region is CASSRDGTSGSFNEQYF. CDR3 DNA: TGTGCCAGCAGCCGGGATGGGACTAGCGGGAGTTTCAACGAGCAGTACTTC. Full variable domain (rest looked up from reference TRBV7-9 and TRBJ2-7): DTGVSQNPRHKITKRGQNVTFRCDPISEHNRLYWYRQTLGQGPEFLTYFQNEAQLEKSRLLSDRFSAERPKGSFSTLEIQRTEQGDSAMYLCASSRDGTSGSFNEQYFGPGTRLTVT.

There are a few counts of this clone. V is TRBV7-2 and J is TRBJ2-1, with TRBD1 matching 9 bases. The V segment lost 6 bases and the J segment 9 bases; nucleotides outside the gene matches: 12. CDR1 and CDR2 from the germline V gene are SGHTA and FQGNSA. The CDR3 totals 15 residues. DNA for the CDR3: TGTGCCAGCAGACCACCGGGACAGGGTCTGGGTGAGCAGTTCTTC. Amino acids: CASRPPGQGLGEQFF.

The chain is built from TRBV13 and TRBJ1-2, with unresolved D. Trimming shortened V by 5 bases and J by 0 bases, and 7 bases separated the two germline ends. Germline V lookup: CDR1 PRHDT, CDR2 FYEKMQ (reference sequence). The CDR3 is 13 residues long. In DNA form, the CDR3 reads TGTGCCAGCAGCCAGGCAGCTAACTATGGCTACACCTTC. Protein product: CASSQAANYGYTF.

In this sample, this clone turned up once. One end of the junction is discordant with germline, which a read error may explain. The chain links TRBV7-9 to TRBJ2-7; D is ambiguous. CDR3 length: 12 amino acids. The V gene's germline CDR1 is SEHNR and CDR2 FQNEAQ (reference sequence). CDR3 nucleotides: TGTTCCAGCAGTCATAGGAGCGACGAGCAGTACTTC. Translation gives CSSSHRSDEQYF.

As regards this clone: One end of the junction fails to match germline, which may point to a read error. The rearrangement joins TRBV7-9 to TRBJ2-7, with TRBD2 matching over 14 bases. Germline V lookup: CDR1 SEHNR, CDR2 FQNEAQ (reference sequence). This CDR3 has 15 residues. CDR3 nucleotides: TGTTCCAGCAGCTCCGGACTAGCGGGAGGATACGAGCAGTACTTC. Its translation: CSSSSGLAGGYEQYF.

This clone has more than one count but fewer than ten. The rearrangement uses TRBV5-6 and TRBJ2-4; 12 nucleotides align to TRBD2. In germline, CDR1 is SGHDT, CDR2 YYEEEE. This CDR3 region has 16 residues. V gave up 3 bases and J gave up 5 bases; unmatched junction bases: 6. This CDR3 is CASSSRLAGEENIQYF. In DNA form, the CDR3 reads TGTGCCAGCAGCTCCAGACTAGCGGGAGAGGAAAACATTCAGTACTTC.

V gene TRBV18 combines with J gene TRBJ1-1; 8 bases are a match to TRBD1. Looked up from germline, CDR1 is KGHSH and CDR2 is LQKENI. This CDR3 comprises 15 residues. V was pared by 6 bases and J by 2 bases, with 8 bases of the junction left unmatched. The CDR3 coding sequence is TGTGCCAGCTCTCCCACAGGGGGAAGCAACACTGAAGCTTTCTTT. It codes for CASSPTGGSNTEAFF.

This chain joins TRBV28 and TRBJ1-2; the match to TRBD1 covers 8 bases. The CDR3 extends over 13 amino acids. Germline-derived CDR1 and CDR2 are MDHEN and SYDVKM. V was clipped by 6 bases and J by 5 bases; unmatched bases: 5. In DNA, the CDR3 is TGTGCCAGCAGCGTTGACAGGGGTTATGGCTACACCTTC. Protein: CASSVDRGYGYTF.

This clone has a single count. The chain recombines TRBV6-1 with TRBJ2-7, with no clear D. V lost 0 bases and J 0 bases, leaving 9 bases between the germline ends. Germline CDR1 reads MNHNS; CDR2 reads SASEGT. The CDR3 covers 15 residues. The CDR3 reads CASSEAPLSSYEQYF. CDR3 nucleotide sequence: TGTGCCAGCAGTGAAGCCCCCCTGAGCTCCTACGAGCAGTACTTC.

The CDR3 coding sequence is TGTGCCAGCAGCTCTCAGGGGGCCGGGGAGCTGTTTTTT. Translated, it gives CASSSQGAGELFF. This sequence joins TRBV7-3 and TRBJ2-2, with TRBD1 matching 7 bases. This CDR3 region has 13 residues. After removal of 4 bases from V and 6 bases from J, the junction contained 2 bases not matched to a gene. Looked up from germline, CDR1 is SGHTA and CDR2 is FQGTGA. Variable domain in full (rest from reference TRBV7-3 and TRBJ2-2): GAGVSQTPSNKVTEKGKYVELRCDPISGHTALYWYRQSLGQGPEFLIYFQGTGAADDSGLPNDRFFAVRPEGSVSTLKIQRTERGDSAVYLCASSSQGAGELFFGEGSRLTVL.

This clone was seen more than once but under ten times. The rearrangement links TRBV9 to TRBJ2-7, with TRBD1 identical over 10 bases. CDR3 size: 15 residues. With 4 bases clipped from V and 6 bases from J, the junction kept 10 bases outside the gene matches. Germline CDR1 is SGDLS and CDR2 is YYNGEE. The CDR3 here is CASSPSTGGTGEQYF. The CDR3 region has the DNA TGTGCCAGCAGCCCGTCGACAGGGGGCACGGGCGAGCAGTACTTC.

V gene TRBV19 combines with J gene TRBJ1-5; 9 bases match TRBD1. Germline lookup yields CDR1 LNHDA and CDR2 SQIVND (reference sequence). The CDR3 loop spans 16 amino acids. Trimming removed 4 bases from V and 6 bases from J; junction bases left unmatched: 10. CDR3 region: CASSSGQGRAFQPQHF. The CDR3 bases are TGTGCCAGTAGTAGCGGACAGGGGAGAGCGTTTCAGCCCCAGCATTTT.

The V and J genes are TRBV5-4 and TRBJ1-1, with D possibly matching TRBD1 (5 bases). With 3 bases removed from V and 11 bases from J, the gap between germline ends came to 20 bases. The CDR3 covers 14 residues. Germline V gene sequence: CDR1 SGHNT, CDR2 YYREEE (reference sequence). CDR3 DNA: TGTGCCAGCAGCTCGGGGGACTCTAAATCCGTGGCTTTCTTT. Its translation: CASSSGDSKSVAFF.

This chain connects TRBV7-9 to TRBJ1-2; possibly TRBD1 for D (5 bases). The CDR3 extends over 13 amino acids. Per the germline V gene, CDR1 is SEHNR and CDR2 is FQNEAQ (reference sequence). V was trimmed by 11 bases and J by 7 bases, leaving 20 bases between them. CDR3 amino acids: CAGGTSNSGGYTF. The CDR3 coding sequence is TGTGCCGGGGGGACTTCGAACTCTGGTGGCTACACCTTC.

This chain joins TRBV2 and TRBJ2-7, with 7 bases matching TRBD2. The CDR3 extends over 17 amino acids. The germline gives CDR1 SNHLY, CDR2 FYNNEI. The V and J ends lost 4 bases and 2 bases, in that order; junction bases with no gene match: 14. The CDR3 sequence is CASSGGEGRNLAYEQYF. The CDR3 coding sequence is TGTGCCAGCAGTGGGGGGGAGGGACGGAACCTCGCCTACGAGCAGTACTTC.

CDR3 nucleotide sequence: TGTGCCAGTAGGAATGAACCTACTAACTATGGCTACACCTTC. As protein: CASRNEPTNYGYTF. The V call is TRBV19, the J call TRBJ1-2, with unresolved D. Germline values: CDR1 LNHDA, CDR2 SQIVND (reference sequence). The CDR3 sequence is 14 residues long. The V end lost 6 bases, the J end lost 0 bases, and 11 bases lay between the germline ends.

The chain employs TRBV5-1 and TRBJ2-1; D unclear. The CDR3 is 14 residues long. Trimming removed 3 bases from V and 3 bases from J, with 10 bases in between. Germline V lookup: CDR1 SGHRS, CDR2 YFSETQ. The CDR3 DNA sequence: TGCGCCAGCAGCTCCGGCGGCGTCTACAATGAGCAGTTCTTC. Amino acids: CASSSGGVYNEQFF.

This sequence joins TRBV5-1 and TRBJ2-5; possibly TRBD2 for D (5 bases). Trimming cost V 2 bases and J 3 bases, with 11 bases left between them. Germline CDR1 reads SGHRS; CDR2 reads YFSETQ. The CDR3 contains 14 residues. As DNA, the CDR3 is TGCGCCAGCAGCTTCGGGGAGAGGAAAGAGACCCAGTACTTC. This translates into CASSFGERKETQYF.